This T cell receptor (beta chain) was documented in a study of T cells of healthy individuals. TCRdb re-called the 5' RACE reads through MiXCR, storing one row per CDR3 protein. Found here are 40,000 to 60,000 distinct CDR3 sequences, roughly 14% of them singletons; the top ten hold about 15%. The V gene lost 1 base and the J gene lost 0 bases, with 10 bases spanning the gap. Germline CDR1 SNHLY, CDR2 FYNNEI. The length of the CDR3 is 16 residues. This clonotype was obtained from a human donor in good health. This chain links TRBV2 with TRBJ2-4; D is undetermined. The CDR3 coding sequence is TGTGCCAGCAGTGAAGGTGGGAATAGAGCCAAAAACATTCAGTACTTC. This codes for CASSEGGNRAKNIQYF.